Listed below are T cell receptor beta chains from one sample, sequenced in a study of prognosis after radiotherapy for stage I lung cancer. TCRdb re-called the multiplex PCR reads with MiXCR, one entry per CDR3 protein. Among tens of thousands of distinct CDR3 sequences listed, 35% to 50% were seen once. Sample: PBMCs, taken before or after stereotactic body radiation therapy (not recorded which). Every receptor here comes from a donor aged 50 or older with non-small cell lung cancer. The CDR3 runs from the conserved cysteine through the conserved F or W. The D gene is left open where the match is weak. Where a row states a size, it is once, few, many or the class of an expanded clone; other rows omit it.

clone_size: NA; j_call: TRBJ2-7; d_call: TRBD2; v_call: TRBV7-2; cdr3_nt: TGTGCCAGCAGCTTAGAGGCCGGGAGGGCCGGCGAGCAGTACTTC; cdr3_aa: CASSLEAGRAGEQYF
clone_size: once; j_call: TRBJ2-6; d_call: NA; v_call: TRBV7-2; cdr3_nt: TGTGCCAGCAGTTCCCACTCGATCTCTGGGGCCAACGTCCTGACTTTC; cdr3_aa: CASSSHSISGANVLTF
clone_size: many; j_call: TRBJ1-4; d_call: TRBD1; v_call: TRBV19; cdr3_nt: TGTGCCAGTAGTGGGACAGGGAGAGGAAAACTGTTTTTT; cdr3_aa: CASSGTGRGKLFF
clone_size: once; j_call: TRBJ1-1; d_call: TRBD1; v_call: TRBV30; cdr3_nt: TGTGCCTGGAGTCACCCAGGGGGACTGGCCGCTTTCTTT; cdr3_aa: CAWSHPGGLAAFF
clone_size: NA; j_call: TRBJ2-2; d_call: NA; v_call: TRBV11-3; cdr3_nt: TGTGCCAGCAGCCTCCTTATGAGCCTCGGGGAGCTGTTTTTT; cdr3_aa: CASSLLMSLGELFF
clone_size: many; j_call: TRBJ2-7; d_call: NA; v_call: TRBV20-1; cdr3_nt: TGCAGTGCTAGAGTCGGGGGAGATTCCTACGAGCAGTACTTC; cdr3_aa: CSARVGGDSYEQYF
clone_size: many; j_call: TRBJ1-2; d_call: NA; v_call: TRBV7-9; cdr3_nt: TGTGCCAGCAGCCGAAATTCCAGGGGTAACTATGGCTACACCTTC; cdr3_aa: CASSRNSRGNYGYTF
clone_size: many; j_call: TRBJ2-3; d_call: NA; v_call: TRBV27; cdr3_nt: TGTGCCAGCAGTTTAAAGGGGGTGGATACGCAGTATTTT; cdr3_aa: CASSLKGVDTQYF
clone_size: NA; j_call: TRBJ2-2; d_call: NA; v_call: TRBV5-6; cdr3_nt: TGTGCCAGCAGCGCGGCGGGGGCCGGGAACACCGGGGAGCTGTTTTTT; cdr3_aa: CASSAAGAGNTGELFF
clone_size: few; j_call: TRBJ2-5; d_call: TRBD1; v_call: TRBV10-3; cdr3_nt: TGTGCCATCAGTGAGGGGACAGTCCAAGAGACCCAGTACTTC; cdr3_aa: CAISEGTVQETQYF
clone_size: many; j_call: TRBJ1-2; d_call: TRBD1; v_call: TRBV6-1; cdr3_nt: TGTGCCGCTGGGGACAGGGACTATGGCTACACCTTC; cdr3_aa: CAAGDRDYGYTF
clone_size: many; j_call: TRBJ1-4; d_call: TRBD1; v_call: TRBV12-3/TRBV12-4; cdr3_nt: TGTGCCAGCAGTTTAGAACAGGGGGCCTATGAAAAACTGTTTTTT; cdr3_aa: CASSLEQGAYEKLFF
clone_size: many; j_call: TRBJ2-3; d_call: NA; v_call: TRBV18; cdr3_nt: TGTGCCAGCTCACCAACGAGGGGGGGCACAGATACGCAGTATTTT; cdr3_aa: CASSPTRGGTDTQYF
clone_size: many; j_call: TRBJ2-7; d_call: NA; v_call: TRBV20-1; cdr3_nt: TGCAGTGCTAGAGATCAGGGGGCGGGAGGGGTTCGGGAGCAGTACTTC; cdr3_aa: CSARDQGAGGVREQYF
clone_size: many; j_call: TRBJ2-1; d_call: TRBD1; v_call: TRBV7-2; cdr3_nt: TGTGCCAGCAGCCGGACAGGGGGCTCCTACAATGAGCAGTTCTTC; cdr3_aa: CASSRTGGSYNEQFF
clone_size: many; j_call: TRBJ2-5; d_call: TRBD1; v_call: TRBV7-8; cdr3_nt: TGTGCCAGCAGCTTTATACAGGGGATTATGGAGACCCAGTACTTC; cdr3_aa: CASSFIQGIMETQYF
clone_size: medium-sized; j_call: TRBJ2-3; d_call: NA; v_call: TRBV20-1; cdr3_nt: TGCAGTGCTAGAGGACAGGCTAGAGATACGCAGTATTTT; cdr3_aa: CSARGQARDTQYF
clone_size: NA; j_call: TRBJ2-5; d_call: NA; v_call: TRBV20-1; cdr3_nt: TGCAGTGCTATAACGGATACCCAGTACTTC; cdr3_aa: CSAITDTQYF
clone_size: many; j_call: TRBJ2-7; d_call: NA; v_call: TRBV20-1; cdr3_nt: TGCAGCAGCCGGATGACTGGGATCTACGAGCAGTACTTC; cdr3_aa: CSSRMTGIYEQYF
clone_size: many; j_call: TRBJ2-5; d_call: TRBD1; v_call: TRBV12-3/TRBV12-4; cdr3_nt: TGTGCCGGCAGTTGGGGGACAGGTCGAGAGACCCAGTACTTC; cdr3_aa: CAGSWGTGRETQYF
clone_size: many; j_call: TRBJ1-1; d_call: NA; v_call: TRBV19; cdr3_nt: TGTGCCAGTAGTATGATTTCGGGGACAGAAGCTTTCTTT; cdr3_aa: CASSMISGTEAFF
clone_size: NA; j_call: TRBJ2-2; d_call: NA; v_call: TRBV6-1; cdr3_nt: TGTGCTAGCAGTGAAGACAGACACACGGGGGAGCTGTTTTTT; cdr3_aa: CASSEDRHTGELFF
clone_size: many; j_call: TRBJ2-7; d_call: NA; v_call: TRBV12-3/TRBV12-4; cdr3_nt: TGTGCCAGCAGTTCACGGACGGAGACCTACGAGCAGTACTTC; cdr3_aa: CASSSRTETYEQYF
clone_size: many; j_call: TRBJ2-7; d_call: TRBD2; v_call: TRBV7-2; cdr3_nt: TGTGCCAGCAGCTTAGTAGCGGGAGCTGACGAGCAGTACTTC; cdr3_aa: CASSLVAGADEQYF
clone_size: NA; j_call: TRBJ2-3; d_call: NA; v_call: TRBV7-8; cdr3_nt: TGTGCCAGCATCTTAGTCGGTATTATCACAGATACGCAGTATTTT; cdr3_aa: CASILVGIITDTQYF
clone_size: many; j_call: TRBJ2-2; d_call: NA; v_call: TRBV12-3/TRBV12-4; cdr3_nt: TGTGCCAGCAGTCCCGGACCCTTGGGGACCGGGGAGCTGTTTTTT; cdr3_aa: CASSPGPLGTGELFF
clone_size: many; j_call: TRBJ1-3; d_call: NA; v_call: TRBV7-3; cdr3_nt: TGTGCCAGCAGCTTAACGCCCCTTGGAGAGACTGGAAACACCATATATTTT; cdr3_aa: CASSLTPLGETGNTIYF
clone_size: many; j_call: TRBJ2-1; d_call: TRBD2; v_call: TRBV20-1; cdr3_nt: TGCAGTGCTAGAGATTATACTAGCGGAGACAATGAGCAGTTCTTC; cdr3_aa: CSARDYTSGDNEQFF
clone_size: NA; j_call: TRBJ1-2; d_call: TRBD1; v_call: TRBV7-3; cdr3_nt: TGTGCCAGTAGCTCGGACAGGTGTGTGGGTGGCTACACCTTC; cdr3_aa: CASSSDRCVGGYTF
clone_size: many; j_call: TRBJ2-5; d_call: TRBD2; v_call: TRBV12-3/TRBV12-4; cdr3_nt: TGTGCCAGCAGTTTCTTAGCGGGAGAGACCCAGTACTTC; cdr3_aa: CASSFLAGETQYF
clone_size: NA; j_call: TRBJ1-5; d_call: NA; v_call: TRBV19; cdr3_nt: TGTGCCAGTAGTACTACGGGACGAAATAGCAATCAGCCCCAGCATTTT; cdr3_aa: CASSTTGRNSNQPQHF
clone_size: many; j_call: TRBJ2-3; d_call: TRBD2; v_call: TRBV7-2; cdr3_nt: TGTGCCAGCAGCTTAGTACTAGCGGGGGGGCGTTATATCACAGATACGCAGTATTTT; cdr3_aa: CASSLVLAGGRYITDTQYF
clone_size: once; j_call: TRBJ2-2; d_call: NA; v_call: TRBV12-3/TRBV12-4; cdr3_nt: TGTGCCAGCAGTTTCAGGGGTTTAGGGGAGCTGTTTTTT; cdr3_aa: CASSFRGLGELFF